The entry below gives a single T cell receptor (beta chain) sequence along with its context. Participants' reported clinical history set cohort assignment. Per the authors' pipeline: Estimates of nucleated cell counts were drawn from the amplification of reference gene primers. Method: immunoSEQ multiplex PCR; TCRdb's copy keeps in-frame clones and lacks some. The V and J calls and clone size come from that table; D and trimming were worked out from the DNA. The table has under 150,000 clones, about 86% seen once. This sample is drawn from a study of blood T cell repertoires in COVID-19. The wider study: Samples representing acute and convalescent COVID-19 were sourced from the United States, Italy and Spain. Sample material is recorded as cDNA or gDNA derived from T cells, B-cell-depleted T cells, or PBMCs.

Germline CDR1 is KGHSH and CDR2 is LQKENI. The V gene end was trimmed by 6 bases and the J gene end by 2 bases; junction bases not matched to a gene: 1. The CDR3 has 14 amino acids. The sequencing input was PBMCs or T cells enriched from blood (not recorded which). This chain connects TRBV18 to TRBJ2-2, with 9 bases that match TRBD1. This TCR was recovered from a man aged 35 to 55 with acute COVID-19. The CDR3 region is CASSGQGNTGELFF. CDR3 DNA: TGTGCCAGCTCGGGACAGGGAAACACCGGGGAGCTGTTTTTT.